These 13 T cell receptor beta chains share one sample of origin, sequenced in a study of T cells in tumors after PD-1 blockade. This table comes from immunoSEQ multiplex PCR, and its TCRdb copy is limited to in-frame clones, with some not included. The profile shows about 16,000 clones, over 75% of them singletons. The source material was PBMCs, sampled after anti-PD-1 treatment. The source is a human donor with basal cell carcinoma.

CDR3 in DNA: TGTGCCAGCTCAACCCGAACAGCGGTCACTGAAGCTTTCTTT. Residues: CASSTRTAVTEAFF. The chain employs TRBV18 and TRBJ1-1; D is unclear. The CDR3 extends over 14 amino acids. In germline, CDR1 is KGHSH, CDR2 LQKENI. The V gene lost 5 bases and the J gene lost 4 bases, with 14 bases spanning the gap.

V is TRBV6-4 and J is TRBJ2-1; TRBD1 matches 7 bases. This CDR3 region has 15 residues. Germline loops: CDR1 MRHNA, CDR2 SNTAGT. Germline trimming cut 3 bases from V and 0 bases from J; bases unmatched to any gene: 2. The chain's CDR3 is CASSEQGDSYNEQFF. The CDR3, as DNA: TGTGCCAGCAGTGAGCAGGGGGACTCCTACAATGAGCAGTTCTTC.

To note about this clone: The same CDR3 can be traced to other DNA sequences in this sample. The CDR3 loop is CPRCYGGARAGSSYNEQFF. The CDR3 DNA reads TGTCCCCGCTGTTATGGGGGGGCGCGGGCGGGGAGCTCCTACAATGAGCAGTTCTTC. This sequence joins TRBV2 and TRBJ2-1, with TRBD2 as a possible D gene (7 bases). From germline, CDR1 is SNHLY and CDR2 FYNNEI. The CDR3 has 19 amino acids. The variable domain in full, completed from reference TRBV2 and TRBJ2-1, reads EPEVTQTPSHQVTQMGQEVILRCVPISNHLYFYWYRQILGQKVEFLVSFYNNEISEKSEIFDDQFSVERPDGSNFTLKIRSTKLEDSAMYFCPRCYGGARAGSSYNEQFFGPGTRLTVL.

The CDR3 reads CSARGNYGYTF. DNA for the CDR3: TGCAGCGCCAGGGGCAACTATGGCTACACCTTC. V and J are TRBV29-1 and TRBJ1-2; D may be TRBD1 (6 bases). The germline V gene encodes CDR1 SQVTM and CDR2 ANQGSEA. V was pared by 7 bases and J by 2 bases, with 8 bases between. This CDR3 comprises 11 residues. Full variable domain (remainder filled in from reference TRBV29-1 and TRBJ1-2): SAVISQKPSRDICQRGTSLTIQCQVDSQVTMMFWYRQQPGQSLTLIATANQGSEATYESGFVIDKFPISRPNLTFSTLTVSNMSPEDSSIYLCSARGNYGYTFGSGTRLTVV.

This clone was observed a few times. A read error may produce the germline difference seen at one junction end. This CDR3 is also generated by other DNA sequences in the sample. J is TRBJ2-1 and V is TRBV2, with a tentative D call TRBD2 (5 bases). The CDR3 is 19 residues long. From germline, CDR1 is SNHLY and CDR2 FYNNEI. In nucleotides, the CDR3 is TGTGCCAGCTGTGATGGGTGGGCGCGGGTGGGGAGCTCCTACAATGAGCAGTTCTTC. Its translation: CASCDGWARVGSSYNEQFF. Drawing the rest from reference TRBV2 and TRBJ2-1, the complete variable domain is EPEVTQTPSHQVTQMGQEVILRCVPISNHLYFYWYRQILGQKVEFLVSFYNNEISEKSEIFDDQFSVERPDGSNFTLKIRSTKLEDSAMYFCASCDGWARVGSSYNEQFFGPGTRLTVL.

Notes on this clone: One junction end disagrees with the germline gene, perhaps due to a read error. The gene calls are TRBV2 and TRBJ2-1; TRBD2 agrees at 7 bases. Per germline, CDR1 SNHLY and CDR2 FYNNEI. The CDR3 covers 19 residues. This CDR3 is CARSYGWGGVGSSYNEQFF. CDR3 sequence (DNA): TGTGCCCGCAGTTATGGGTGGGGGGGGGTGGGGAGCTCCTACAATGAGCAGTTCTTC.

The rearrangement uses TRBV7-3 and TRBJ2-1; TRBD2 might be the D (6 bases). CDR1 is SGHTA, CDR2 FQGTGA, per germline. Trimming shortened V by 5 bases and J by 5 bases, and 16 bases separated the two germline ends. The CDR3 spans 15 residues. CDR3 amino acids: CASSPTSPPDNEQFF. CDR3 coding DNA: TGTGCCAGCAGCCCCACTAGCCCCCCGGACAATGAGCAGTTCTTC.

V is TRBV7-6 and J is TRBJ1-5; no firm D call. The CDR3 is made up of 14 amino acids. V was clipped by 5 bases and J by 4 bases, with 12 bases between them. Looked up from germline, CDR1 is SGHVS and CDR2 is FNYEAQ. The CDR3 here is CASSPTPLNQPQHF. In nucleotides, the CDR3 is TGTGCCAGCAGCCCAACGCCGTTAAATCAGCCCCAGCATTTT.

The chain carries TRBV24-1 and TRBJ2-5, with TRBD1 matching over 8 bases. CDR3 length: 15 amino acids. Germline V gives CDR1 KGHDR, CDR2 SFDVKD. V shed 2 bases, J shed 4 bases, and the junction held 5 bases outside the gene matches. CDR3 sequence reads: CATSDSGRGPETQYF. The CDR3 DNA reads as TGTGCCACCAGTGATTCGGGCAGGGGGCCAGAGACCCAGTACTTC.

This clone was seen more than once but under ten times. The rearrangement links TRBV29-1 to TRBJ1-6, with D possibly matching TRBD1 (5 bases). CDR3 length: 17 residues. Germline V CDR1 and CDR2: SQVTM, ANQGSEA. Deletions cut 4 bases from V and 7 bases from J, with 23 bases between. The CDR3 loop is CSVGKTEYRPSNSPLHF. In DNA, the CDR3 is TGCAGCGTTGGGAAGACAGAGTATAGGCCCTCCAATTCACCCCTCCACTTT.

In its sample, this clone was seen once. V gene TRBV6-4 combines with J gene TRBJ2-1; 7 bases match TRBD2. The CDR3 has 15 residues. Germline assignment: CDR1 MRHNA and CDR2 SNTAGT. V trimming: 2 bases; J trimming: 7 bases; junction bases outside the gene matches: 8. Here the CDR3 DNA reads TGTGCCAGCAGTGACGTGGCGGGAGACTTGAATGAGCAGTTCTTC. It codes for CASSDVAGDLNEQFF.

The chain couples TRBV5-6 to TRBJ1-4; 11 bases are a match to TRBD1. The V segment lost 3 bases and the J segment 6 bases; nucleotides outside the gene matches: 10. The germline CDR1 and CDR2 sequences are SGHDT and YYEEEE. This CDR3 has 17 residues. CDR3 DNA sequence: TGTGCCAGCAGCTCCAACCCCAGGACAGGGGGCGATGAAAAACTGTTTTTT. It encodes CASSSNPRTGGDEKLFF.

The V call is TRBV4-3, the J call TRBJ1-2, with D uncertain. Trimming pared 0 bases from V and 3 bases from J, leaving 14 bases between. The CDR3 runs to 16 residues. Germline lookup yields CDR1 LGHNA and CDR2 YSLEER. CDR3 region: CASSQDQRPSHYGYTF. The CDR3 nucleotides are TGCGCCAGCAGCCAAGATCAGAGGCCGAGCCACTATGGCTACACCTTC.